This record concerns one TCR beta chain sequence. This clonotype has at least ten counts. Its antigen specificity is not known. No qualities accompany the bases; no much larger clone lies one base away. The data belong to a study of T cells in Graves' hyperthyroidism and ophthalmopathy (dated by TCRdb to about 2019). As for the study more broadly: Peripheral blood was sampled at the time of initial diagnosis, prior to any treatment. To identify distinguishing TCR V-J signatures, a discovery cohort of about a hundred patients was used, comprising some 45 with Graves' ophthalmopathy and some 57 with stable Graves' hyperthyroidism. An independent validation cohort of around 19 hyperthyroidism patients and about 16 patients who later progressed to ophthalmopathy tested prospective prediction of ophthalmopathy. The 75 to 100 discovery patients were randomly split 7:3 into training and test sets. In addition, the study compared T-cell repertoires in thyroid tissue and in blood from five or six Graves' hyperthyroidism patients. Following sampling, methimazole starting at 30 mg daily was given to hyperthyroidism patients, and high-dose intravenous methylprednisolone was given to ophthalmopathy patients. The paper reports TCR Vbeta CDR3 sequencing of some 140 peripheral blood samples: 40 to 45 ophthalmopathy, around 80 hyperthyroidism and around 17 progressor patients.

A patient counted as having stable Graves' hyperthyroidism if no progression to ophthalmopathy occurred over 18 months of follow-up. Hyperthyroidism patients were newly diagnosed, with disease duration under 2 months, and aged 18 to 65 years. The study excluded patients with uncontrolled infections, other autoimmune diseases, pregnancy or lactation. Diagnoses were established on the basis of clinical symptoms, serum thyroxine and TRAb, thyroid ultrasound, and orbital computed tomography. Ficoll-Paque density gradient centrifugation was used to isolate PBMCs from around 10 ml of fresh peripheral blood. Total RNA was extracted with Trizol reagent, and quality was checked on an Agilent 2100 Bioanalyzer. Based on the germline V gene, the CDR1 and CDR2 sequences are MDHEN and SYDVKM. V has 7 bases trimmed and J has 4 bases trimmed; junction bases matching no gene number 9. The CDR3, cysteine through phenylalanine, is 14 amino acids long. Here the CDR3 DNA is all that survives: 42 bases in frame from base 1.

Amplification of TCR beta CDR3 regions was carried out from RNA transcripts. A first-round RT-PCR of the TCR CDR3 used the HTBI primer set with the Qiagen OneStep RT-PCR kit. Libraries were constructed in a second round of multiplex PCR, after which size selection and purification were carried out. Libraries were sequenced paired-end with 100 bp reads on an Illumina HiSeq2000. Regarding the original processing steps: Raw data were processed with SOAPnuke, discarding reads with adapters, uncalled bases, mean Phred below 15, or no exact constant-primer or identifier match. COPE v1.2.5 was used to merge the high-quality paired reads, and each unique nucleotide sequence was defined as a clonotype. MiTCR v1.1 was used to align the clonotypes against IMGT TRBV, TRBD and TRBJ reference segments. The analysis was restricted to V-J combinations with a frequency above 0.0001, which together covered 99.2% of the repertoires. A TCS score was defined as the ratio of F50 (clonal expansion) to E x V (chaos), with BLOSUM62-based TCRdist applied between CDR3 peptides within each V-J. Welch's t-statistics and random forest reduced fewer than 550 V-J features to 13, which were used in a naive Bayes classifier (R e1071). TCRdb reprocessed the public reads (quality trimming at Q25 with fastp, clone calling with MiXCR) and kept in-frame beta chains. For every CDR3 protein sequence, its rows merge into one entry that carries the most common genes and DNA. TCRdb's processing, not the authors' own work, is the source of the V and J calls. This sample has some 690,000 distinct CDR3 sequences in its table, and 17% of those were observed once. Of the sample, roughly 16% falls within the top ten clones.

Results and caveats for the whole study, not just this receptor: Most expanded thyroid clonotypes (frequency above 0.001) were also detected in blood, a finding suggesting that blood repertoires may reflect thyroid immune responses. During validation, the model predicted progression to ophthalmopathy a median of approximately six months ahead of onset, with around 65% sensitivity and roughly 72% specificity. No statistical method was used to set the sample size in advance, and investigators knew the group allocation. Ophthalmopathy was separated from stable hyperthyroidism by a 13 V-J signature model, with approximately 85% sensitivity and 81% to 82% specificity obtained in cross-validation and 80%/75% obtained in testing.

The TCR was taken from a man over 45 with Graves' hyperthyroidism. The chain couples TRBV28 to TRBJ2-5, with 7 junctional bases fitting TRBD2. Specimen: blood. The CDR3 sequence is CASIRAGVRETQYF. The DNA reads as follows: TGTGCCAGCATCAGGGCGGGAGTAAGAGAGACCCAGTACTTC.